This T cell receptor beta chain was recovered during a study of vaccination and CD4 T cells after COVID-19. Cultured CD4+ T-cell DNA underwent Oncomine TCR Beta short-read sequencing. TCRdb independently ran MiXCR on the PCR reads; one entry per CDR3 protein. In the table there are 9,000 to 15,000 distinct CDR3 sequences, 76% of which are singletons. Note on this clonotype: The antigen is not known.

Treatment here: roughly 10-day PBMC culture with coronavirus spike peptide pools or control peptides (ViraFEST assay). The CDR3 has 14 amino acids. Germline V gene data show CDR1 as DFQATT and CDR2 as SNEGSKA (reference sequence). V lost 0 bases to trimming and J lost 5 bases; unmatched junction nucleotides: 6. The chain is built from TRBV20-1 and TRBJ1-1; 7 bases are a match to TRBD1. The origin of this receptor is a human donor who had recovered from COVID-19. What was sequenced was CD4+ T cells from blood, cultured in vitro. The CDR3 reads CSARDMRQGTEAFF. The CDR3, as DNA: TGCAGTGCTAGAGATATGCGACAGGGAACTGAAGCTTTCTTT.